These T cell receptor beta chains were read from a single sample in a study of blood T cells in healthy people across ages. TCRdb re-called the 5' RACE reads through MiXCR, storing one row per CDR3 protein. The table records over a million distinct CDR3 sequences, 45% to 70% of them present only once. Input material: blood. These TCRs come from a man between 18 and 35 years old in good health. CDR3s include the opening cysteine and the closing phenylalanine or tryptophan. A D gene is named only where the DNA matches it firmly. Size tells how often a clone was seen (once, few, many) or the class of an expanded clone, and some rows leave it out.

D gene: -; V gene: TRBV7-9; J gene: TRBJ1-5; clone size: -; CDR3 DNA: TGTGCCAGCAGCTCAGGCCAATATCAGCCCCAGCATTTT; CDR3 protein: CASSSGQYQPQHF
D gene: -; V gene: TRBV29-1; J gene: TRBJ1-3; clone size: -; CDR3 DNA: TGCAGCGCGGGGCCCAACAAAAACACCATATATTTT; CDR3 protein: CSAGPNKNTIYF
D gene: TRBD1; V gene: TRBV4-2; J gene: TRBJ1-1; clone size: -; CDR3 DNA: TGTGCCAGCAGCGACCGACAGGGGGCTCACCTAGAGGCTTTCTTT; CDR3 protein: CASSDRQGAHLEAFF
D gene: TRBD2; V gene: TRBV3-1; J gene: TRBJ2-1; clone size: -; CDR3 DNA: TGTGCCAGCAGCCCAGGACTAGCGGGAGCCGATGAGCAGTTCTTC; CDR3 protein: CASSPGLAGADEQFF
D gene: TRBD1; V gene: TRBV20-1; J gene: TRBJ1-6; clone size: -; CDR3 DNA: TGCAGTGCTAGACGGACAGGGGCCGCCGGTTCACCCCTCCACTTT; CDR3 protein: CSARRTGAAGSPLHF
D gene: -; V gene: TRBV11-2; J gene: TRBJ2-1; clone size: -; CDR3 DNA: TGTGCCAGCAGCTTACAGGGGCGGGCCGATAATGAGCAGTTCTTC; CDR3 protein: CASSLQGRADNEQFF
D gene: -; V gene: TRBV4-3; J gene: TRBJ1-2; clone size: -; CDR3 DNA: TGCGCCAGCAGCCGAGAAGGGGTCGCCGGCTACACCTTC; CDR3 protein: CASSREGVAGYTF
D gene: -; V gene: TRBV18; J gene: TRBJ2-5; clone size: few; CDR3 DNA: TGTGCCAGCTCTCACAGGGAAGCGATGAAGACCCAGTACTTC; CDR3 protein: CASSHREAMKTQYF
D gene: TRBD2; V gene: TRBV12-3/TRBV12-4; J gene: TRBJ2-1; clone size: -; CDR3 DNA: TGTGCCAGCAGCCGCGGACTAGCGGGAGATCGGTCCAATGAGCAGTTCTTC; CDR3 protein: CASSRGLAGDRSNEQFF
D gene: TRBD2; V gene: TRBV15; J gene: TRBJ2-7; clone size: -; CDR3 DNA: TGTGCCACCAGAGATACTAGCGGGAGTAACGAGCAGTACTTC; CDR3 protein: CATRDTSGSNEQYF
D gene: -; V gene: TRBV19; J gene: TRBJ2-4; clone size: -; CDR3 DNA: TGTGCCAGTAGTAGGGCAGCAGCCAAAAACATTCAGTACTTC; CDR3 protein: CASSRAAAKNIQYF
D gene: -; V gene: TRBV4-3; J gene: TRBJ2-1; clone size: -; CDR3 DNA: TGCGCCAGCAGCCAAGCATCCAATGAGCAGTTCTTC; CDR3 protein: CASSQASNEQFF
D gene: TRBD1; V gene: TRBV18; J gene: TRBJ2-1; clone size: -; CDR3 DNA: TGTGCCAGCTCACCTACGATAGTTACAGGGGCCTCTCATGAGCAGTTCTTC; CDR3 protein: CASSPTIVTGASHEQFF
D gene: -; V gene: TRBV5-6; J gene: TRBJ2-3; clone size: -; CDR3 DNA: TGTGCCAGCAGCCGGGAGACAGTAGATACGCAGTATTTT; CDR3 protein: CASSRETVDTQYF
D gene: TRBD2; V gene: TRBV9; J gene: TRBJ2-7; clone size: -; CDR3 DNA: TGTGCCAGCAGCGTGGCTGCTAGCGGGGATCTCTACGAGCAGTACTTC; CDR3 protein: CASSVAASGDLYEQYF
D gene: TRBD1; V gene: TRBV6-2/TRBV6-3; J gene: TRBJ1-5; clone size: -; CDR3 DNA: TGTGCCAGCAACCGGGGGGACAGCCAAGGGCCCCAGCATTTT; CDR3 protein: CASNRGDSQGPQHF
D gene: -; V gene: TRBV12-3/TRBV12-4; J gene: TRBJ1-5; clone size: -; CDR3 DNA: TGTGCCAGCAGACCCAGGGGAGGGAGCAATCAGCCCCAGCATTTT; CDR3 protein: CASRPRGGSNQPQHF
D gene: -; V gene: TRBV7-2; J gene: TRBJ2-3; clone size: -; CDR3 DNA: TGTGCCAGCAGCCGGGGGCACACAGATACGCAGTATTTT; CDR3 protein: CASSRGHTDTQYF
D gene: TRBD2; V gene: TRBV6-5; J gene: TRBJ2-1; clone size: few; CDR3 DNA: TGTGCCAGCAGTAAATCTCTAGCGGGAGTCGGCAATGAGCAGTTCTTC; CDR3 protein: CASSKSLAGVGNEQFF
D gene: -; V gene: TRBV4-1; J gene: TRBJ2-7; clone size: -; CDR3 DNA: TGCGTCAGCAGCCGGACTTTTTCCAAAACCTACGAGCAGTACTTC; CDR3 protein: CVSSRTFSKTYEQYF
D gene: -; V gene: TRBV6-5; J gene: TRBJ1-6; clone size: -; CDR3 DNA: TGTGCCAGCAGTTACGCCGGGGGTGAGAATTCACCCCTCCACTTT; CDR3 protein: CASSYAGGENSPLHF
D gene: -; V gene: TRBV7-9; J gene: TRBJ1-6; clone size: -; CDR3 DNA: TGTGCCAGCAGCTTAGCCGGACAGCCGAGCAATCCACCCCTCCACTTT; CDR3 protein: CASSLAGQPSNPPLHF
D gene: -; V gene: TRBV12-3/TRBV12-4; J gene: TRBJ2-7; clone size: -; CDR3 DNA: TGTGCCAGCAGTTTATCTCCCGGGACCGCGTCCTACGAGCAGTACTTC; CDR3 protein: CASSLSPGTASYEQYF
D gene: -; V gene: TRBV12-3/TRBV12-4; J gene: TRBJ1-3; clone size: once; CDR3 DNA: TGTGCCAGCAGTTTAGAAGTCATATATTTT; CDR3 protein: CASSLEVIYF
D gene: TRBD2; V gene: TRBV6-1; J gene: TRBJ2-3; clone size: -; CDR3 DNA: TGTGCCAGCGGTTCTAGCGGCTCAGATACGCAGTATTTT; CDR3 protein: CASGSSGSDTQYF
D gene: -; V gene: TRBV6-2/TRBV6-3; J gene: TRBJ2-3; clone size: -; CDR3 DNA: TGTGCCAGCGGAATCCTAGTGTACACAGATACGCAGTATTTT; CDR3 protein: CASGILVYTDTQYF
D gene: -; V gene: TRBV9; J gene: TRBJ2-1; clone size: -; CDR3 DNA: TGTGCCAGCAGCGTATGGAGGGATGAGCAGTTCTTC; CDR3 protein: CASSVWRDEQFF
D gene: -; V gene: TRBV6-2/TRBV6-3; J gene: TRBJ1-2; clone size: -; CDR3 DNA: TGTGCCAGCAGTTACGGACTCAACTATGGCTACACCTTC; CDR3 protein: CASSYGLNYGYTF
D gene: TRBD1; V gene: TRBV4-1; J gene: TRBJ2-7; clone size: few; CDR3 DNA: TGCGCCAGCAGCCAATGGGACAGTTACGAGCAGTACTTC; CDR3 protein: CASSQWDSYEQYF
D gene: TRBD1; V gene: TRBV4-3; J gene: TRBJ1-2; clone size: many; CDR3 DNA: TGCGCCAGCAGCCAAGACAGGGGGAACTATGGCTACACCTTC; CDR3 protein: CASSQDRGNYGYTF
D gene: TRBD1; V gene: TRBV6-6; J gene: TRBJ1-4; clone size: few; CDR3 DNA: TGTGCCAGCGGGACAGATGAAAAACTGTTTTTT; CDR3 protein: CASGTDEKLFF
D gene: TRBD1; V gene: TRBV7-9; J gene: TRBJ2-7; clone size: -; CDR3 DNA: TGTGCCAGCACCTCAGATAGCCCGGGACAGGGGAATTCCTACGAGCAGTACTTC; CDR3 protein: CASTSDSPGQGNSYEQYF
D gene: -; V gene: TRBV29-1; J gene: TRBJ1-2; clone size: -; CDR3 DNA: TGCAGCGTTGTATCGGGTTTGAGAGGCTACACCTTC; CDR3 protein: CSVVSGLRGYTF
D gene: TRBD1; V gene: TRBV7-9; J gene: TRBJ1-4; clone size: -; CDR3 DNA: TGTGCCAGCAGCCCCCCCGGTGGGACAGGCCGGGGGGAAAAACTGTTTTTT; CDR3 protein: CASSPPGGTGRGEKLFF
D gene: -; V gene: TRBV28; J gene: TRBJ1-6; clone size: -; CDR3 DNA: TGTGCCAGCAGTTTTAGCAGGGTCGGTAATTCACCCCTCCACTTT; CDR3 protein: CASSFSRVGNSPLHF